The T cell receptor beta chain under discussion was sequenced for a study of cytomegalovirus exposure and HLA in healthy donors. Study-wide points: Across HLA loci, a later analysis found differing TCR association rates, with DRB1 most and HLA-C fewest. Researchers reported in a later analysis that common viral pathogens appeared linked to several top clusters. Some highly shared sequence variants likely arose as a pipeline artifact.

The CDR3 runs to 17 residues. V lost 3 bases and J lost 0, with 15 bases in between. In germline, CDR1 is ENHRY, CDR2 SYGVKD. The PCR employed 60 Vbeta primers together with 13 Jbeta primers. Method: immunoSEQ multiplex PCR; TCRdb's copy keeps in-frame clones and lacks some. The table shows around 140,000 clones, with roughly 72% occurring only once. With regard to this clone: Its antigen is undetermined.

The gene calls are TRBV10-3 and TRBJ2-1, with a weak D call TRBD1 (6 bases). The sample taken for sequencing was PBMCs. This receptor was identified in a man aged 35 to 55 in good health and CMV-seronegative. CDR3 sequence reads: CAISERWGPGSYNEQFF. The DNA of the CDR3 is TGTGCCATCAGTGAACGATGGGGGCCAGGCTCCTACAATGAGCAGTTCTTC.